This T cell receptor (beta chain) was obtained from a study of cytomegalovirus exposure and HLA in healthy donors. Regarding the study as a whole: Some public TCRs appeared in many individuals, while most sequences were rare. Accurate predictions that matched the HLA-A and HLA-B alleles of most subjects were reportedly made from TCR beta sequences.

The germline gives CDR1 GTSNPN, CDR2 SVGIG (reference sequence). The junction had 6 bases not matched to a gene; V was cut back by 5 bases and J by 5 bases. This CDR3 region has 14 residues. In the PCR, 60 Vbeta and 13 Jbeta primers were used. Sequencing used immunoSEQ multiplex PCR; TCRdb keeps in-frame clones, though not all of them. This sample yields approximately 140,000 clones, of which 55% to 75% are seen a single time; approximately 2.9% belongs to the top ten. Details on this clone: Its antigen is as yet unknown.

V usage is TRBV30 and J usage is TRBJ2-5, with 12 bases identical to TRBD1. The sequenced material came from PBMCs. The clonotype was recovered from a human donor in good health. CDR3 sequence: CAWRDRGQSETQYF. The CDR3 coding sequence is TGTGCCTGGCGGGACAGGGGGCAATCGGAGACCCAGTACTTC.